Listed here are 15 T cell receptor beta chains from one sample, sequenced in a study of T cell repertoires in cytomegalovirus infection. Using its own MiXCR run on the reads, TCRdb lists one record per CDR3 protein. The sample yields some 220,000 distinct CDR3 sequences, around 6.4% seen once. The sample comprised PBMCs. Source of these receptors: a human donor in good health (CMV status not recorded). Some clones in this sample may be carry-over from other donors' samples.

The chain carries TRBV19 and TRBJ1-2; D is possibly TRBD1 (6 bases). V was clipped by 5 bases and J by 6 bases, with 13 bases between them. Germline lookup yields CDR1 LNHDA and CDR2 SQIVND (reference sequence). This CDR3 contains 13 residues. The CDR3 DNA sequence: TGTGCCAGTAGTTTTGACAGGCGGAATGGCTACACCTTC. It encodes CASSFDRRNGYTF. The entire variable domain, with the rest obtained from reference TRBV19 and TRBJ1-2, is as follows: DGGITQSPKYLFRKEGQNVTLSCEQNLNHDAMYWYRQDPGQGLRLIYYSQIVNDFQKGDIAEGYSVSREKKESFPLTVTSAQKNPTAFYLCASSFDRRNGYTFGSGTRLTVV.

This clonotype was seen more than once but under ten times. The V and J genes are TRBV24-1 and TRBJ2-1; 13 bases fit TRBD2. The junction had 9 bases not matched to a gene; V was cut back by 5 bases and J by 0 bases. Germline values: CDR1 KGHDR, CDR2 SFDVKD. There are 19 residues in the CDR3. The CDR3 here is CATSGRLAGGHLSYNEQFF. As DNA, the CDR3 is TGTGCCACCAGTGGACGACTAGCGGGGGGCCACCTCTCCTACAATGAGCAGTTCTTC.

This clonotype was recorded a few times. The chain employs TRBV20-1 and TRBJ1-5; no clear D. Germline V gene data show CDR1 as DFQATT and CDR2 as SNEGSKA (reference sequence). This CDR3 comprises 12 residues. CDR3 residues: CSAASSNQPQHF. CDR3 bases: TGCAGCGCTGCGTCTAGCAATCAGCCCCAGCATTTT.

This clonotype occurred a few times. This chain connects TRBV6-6 to TRBJ2-7, with 10 bases aligning to TRBD1. The CDR3 is made up of 13 amino acids. Germline-derived CDR1 and CDR2 are MNHNY and SVGAGI (reference sequence). Losses at the gene ends were 6 bases for V and 7 bases for J; bases not matched to a gene: 6. CDR3 in DNA: TGTGCCAGCAGGCCCGACAGGGGGCTAGAGCAGTACTTC. It encodes CASRPDRGLEQYF.

This clonotype was recorded at least ten times. CDR3: CSARDPLAGGYNEQFF. CDR3 nucleotide sequence: TGCAGTGCTAGAGATCCCCTAGCGGGGGGGTACAATGAGCAGTTCTTC. The V gene is TRBV20-1, the J gene TRBJ2-1; 12 nucleotides match TRBD2. The CDR3 totals 16 residues. V gave up 0 bases and J gave up 4 bases; unmatched junction bases: 4. Germline CDR1 reads DFQATT; CDR2 reads SNEGSKA (reference sequence).

This sequence joins TRBV5-1 and TRBJ1-4; 9 bases map to TRBD1. V lost 3 bases and J lost 10; bases outside the gene matches: 13. CDR3 length: 16 amino acids. Looked up from germline, CDR1 is SGHRS and CDR2 is YFSETQ. The CDR3 reads CASSSEPGQGRGKLFF. In nucleotides, the CDR3 is TGCGCCAGCAGCTCCGAGCCGGGACAGGGTAGAGGAAAACTGTTTTTT. Supplemented by reference TRBV5-1 and TRBJ1-4, the full variable domain reads KAGVTQTPRYLIKTRGQQVTLSCSPISGHRSVSWYQQTPGQGLQFLFEYFSETQRNKGNFPGRFSGRQFSNSRSEMNVSTLELGDSALYLCASSSEPGQGRGKLFFGSGTQLSVL.

In this sample, this clonotype turned up once. This may come from a read error, since a much larger clone is one base off. This rearrangement joins TRBV5-6 to TRBJ1-3; 9 bases map to TRBD1. Germline V gene sequence: CDR1 SGHDT, CDR2 YYEEEE. The CDR3 loop spans 19 amino acids. The CDR3 DNA reads TGTGACAGCAGTCTAACCGGGACAGGGACCCACAGTGTTAGAAACACCATATATTTT. As protein: CDSSLTGTGTHSVRNTIYF.

This clonotype occurred a few times. J is TRBJ2-1 and V is TRBV24-1; 11 nucleotides line up with TRBD2. Trimming at V came to 4 bases and at J to 2 bases, leaving 3 bases not matched to a gene. CDR3 size: 16 residues. Germline CDR1 KGHDR, CDR2 SFDVKD. This CDR3 is CATSDQTSGAYNEQFF. CDR3 DNA sequence: TGTGCCACCAGTGACCAGACTAGCGGGGCCTACAATGAGCAGTTCTTC.

This clonotype was observed at least ten times. The rearrangement uses TRBV4-3 and TRBJ2-7, with no clear D. The CDR3 length is 16 residues. V dropped 0 bases and J dropped 0 bases, with 12 bases sitting between them. Germline loops: CDR1 LGHNA, CDR2 YSLEER. CDR3 in DNA: TGCGCCAGCAGCCAAGATAGGGCCAGGCCCTCCTACGAGCAGTACTTC. It codes for CASSQDRARPSYEQYF.

This clonotype was counted ten times or more. This chain's CDR3 is CASSLGRRANTEAFF. CDR3 in DNA: TGTGCCAGCAGTTTGGGTCGGAGAGCCAACACTGAAGCTTTCTTT. The V call is TRBV6-2 or TRBV6-3, the J call TRBJ1-1; D uncertain. Germline V CDR1 and CDR2: MNHEY, SVGEGT. This CDR3 has 15 residues. V lost 4 bases, J lost 2 bases, and 14 bases lay in between.

This clonotype occurred many times. The rearrangement uses TRBV5-1 and TRBJ1-1; D possibly corresponds to TRBD1 (6 bases). This CDR3 is 14 amino acids long. The V gene lost 3 bases and the J gene lost 0 bases, with 9 bases spanning the gap. Per germline, CDR1 SGHRS and CDR2 YFSETQ. The CDR3 is CASSSDSLNTEAFF. CDR3 DNA: TGCGCCAGCAGCTCGGACAGTTTGAACACTGAAGCTTTCTTT.

This clonotype was seen many times. This chain's CDR3 is CASSYDREYGYTF. CDR3 DNA sequence: TGTGCCAGCAGCTACGACAGGGAGTATGGCTACACCTTC. The chain joins TRBV5-6 to TRBJ1-2, with TRBD1 matching 7 bases. Trimming cost V 3 bases and J 5 bases; bases outside gene matches: 4. Germline V lookup: CDR1 SGHDT, CDR2 YYEEEE. The CDR3 contains 13 residues.

This clonotype was picked up many times. V gene TRBV10-3 combines with J gene TRBJ2-5; maybe TRBD2 (6 bases). The CDR3 sequence is 14 residues long. Germline V gene lookup returns CDR1 ENHRY and CDR2 SYGVKD. Trimming removed 4 bases from V and 2 bases from J, with 11 bases in between. This CDR3 is CAISANRGQETQYF. For the CDR3, the DNA is TGTGCCATCAGTGCTAACCGGGGGCAAGAGACCCAGTACTTC.

This clonotype has a count of ten or more. This rearrangement joins TRBV12-3 or TRBV12-4 to TRBJ2-7, with D perhaps being TRBD1 or TRBD2 (5 bases each). This CDR3 contains 23 residues. The ends were cut back, 5 bases at V and 1 base at J, with 39 bases in the middle. The CDR3 loop reads CASSVELWDALMSLDTLSYEQYF. CDR3 coding DNA: TGTGCCAGCAGTGTGGAACTCTGGGACGCTTTAATGAGTCTTGACACCCTATCCTACGAGCAGTACTTC.

At least ten counts were recorded for this clonotype. The V gene is TRBV3-1, the J gene TRBJ1-1, with D perhaps TRBD1 (5 bases). The CDR3 is made up of 13 amino acids. Per the germline V gene, CDR1 is LGHDT and CDR2 is YNNKEL (reference sequence). The ends were cut back, 2 bases at V and 9 bases at J, with 13 bases in the middle. The CDR3 reads CASSQKIQGKAFF. DNA of the CDR3: TGTGCCAGCAGCCAAAAAATTCAGGGAAAAGCTTTCTTT.